Shown below are 2 T cell receptor beta chains from a single sample sequenced in a study of beta chain features in type 1 diabetes. As every portion of the isolated RNA was reverse transcribed, the sequencing read expressed TCRB transcripts. Profiling relied on immunoSEQ multiplex PCR, and the TCRdb table lists in-frame clones only, not all of them. The top ten clones hold about 0.051% of a sample with 200,000 to 300,000 clones, about 70% of them seen once. The sample was naive CD4+ T cells from blood. The receptors originated from a man aged 25 to 45 in good health.

This clone occurred once. V and J are TRBV4-3 and TRBJ2-7; maybe TRBD1 (5 bases). The CDR3 contains 13 residues. Trimming left V 0 bases short and J 4 bases short, with 7 bases between. Germline values: CDR1 LGHNA, CDR2 YSLEER. CDR3 nucleotide sequence: TGCGCCAGCAGCCAAGACCAGGGTTACGAGCAGTACTTC. Translation: CASSQDQGYEQYF.

The chain employs TRBV4-3 and TRBJ2-7; 11 nucleotides match TRBD2. This CDR3 is 14 amino acids long. CDR1 LGHNA and CDR2 YSLEER come from the germline V gene. The V and J ends lost 4 bases and 5 bases, in that order; junction bases with no gene match: 4. The CDR3 DNA reads TGCGCCAGCAGCCGAGGACTAGCGGGTGACGAGCAGTACTTC. Residues: CASSRGLAGDEQYF.